This T cell receptor beta chain was sequenced for a study of blood T cells in healthy people across ages. Study-wide points: Age showed a roughly linear inverse relationship with TCR beta diversity per million T cells. Comparison with aged donors showed that long-lived donors had more naive CD4+ cells and higher diversity.

A J-beta primer mix and a sample-barcoded 5' primer were used in a second PCR of about 7 to 12 cycles. Researchers report that a template-switch adaptor with 12 random nucleotides tagged each cDNA molecule. A single record per CDR3 protein comes from TCRdb applying MiXCR to the 5' RACE reads. This table holds some 640,000 distinct CDR3 sequences, 45% to 50% found once. This clonotype was detected only a few times. The antigen remains undetermined. The CDR3 is made up of 14 amino acids. In germline, CDR1 is KGHSH, CDR2 LQKENI. V shed 3 bases and J shed 2 bases, with 10 bases lying between them. This chain links TRBV18 with TRBJ1-2, with D possibly being TRBD1 (5 bases). The specimen sequenced was blood. The TCR originated in a woman in her fifties or sixties in good health. CDR3 in amino acids: CASSPGPTNYGYTF. The CDR3 region has the DNA TGTGCCAGCTCACCGGGACCGACCAACTATGGCTACACCTTC.